Below are 32 T cell receptor beta chains sequenced from a single sample in a study of T-cell memory formation after mild COVID-19. TCRdb re-called the 5' RACE reads through MiXCR, storing one row per CDR3 protein. The sample shows approximately 350,000 distinct CDR3 sequences, approximately 13% of them seen only once. The specimen sequenced was PBMCs or a T cell subset sorted from them (not recorded which). These receptors all stem from a man aged 18 to 30 who had mild COVID-19 (a few samples of this study predate the infection). Cell type and time point are not known.

This clonotype occurred a few times. This chain links TRBV5-1 with TRBJ2-7, with D tentatively TRBD2 (5 bases). CDR1 SGHRS and CDR2 YFSETQ come from the germline V gene. The length of the CDR3 is 18 residues. V was clipped by 0 bases and J by 0 bases, with 19 bases between them. The CDR3 spells CASSLGQIWRVHSYEQYF. CDR3 DNA: TGCGCCAGCAGCTTGGGGCAGATCTGGCGGGTACACTCCTACGAGCAGTACTTC.

This clonotype was picked up many times. The CDR3: CASSHAGFRTGELFF. DNA for the CDR3: TGCGCCAGCAGCCATGCAGGGTTTCGGACCGGGGAGCTGTTTTTT. The V call is TRBV4-3, the J call TRBJ2-2, with a possible D match to TRBD1 (5 bases). Germline V gene sequence: CDR1 LGHNA, CDR2 YSLEER. V was shortened by 3 bases and J by 5 bases, with 13 bases between the two germline ends. The length of the CDR3 is 15 residues.

Judged by abundance, this clonotype is medium-sized. The chain uses TRBV12-3 or TRBV12-4 and TRBJ2-7, with 9 bases fitting TRBD2. The CDR3 is 14 residues long. Trimming removed 3 bases from V and 7 bases from J; junction bases left unmatched: 7. The CDR3 loop reads CASSFGGGAGEQYF. In DNA, the CDR3 is TGTGCCAGCAGTTTTGGCGGGGGGGCCGGTGAGCAGTACTTC.

This clonotype was counted ten times or more. V is TRBV20-1 and J is TRBJ1-2; D ambiguous. Germline CDR1 reads DFQATT; CDR2 reads SNEGSKA (reference sequence). The CDR3 has 15 amino acids. V was pared by 1 base and J by 2 bases, with 14 bases between. The CDR3 protein is CSARAQVLGNYGYTF. DNA of the CDR3: TGCAGTGCTAGAGCCCAGGTCTTGGGCAACTATGGCTACACCTTC.

This clonotype showed up just a few times. V usage is TRBV28 and J usage is TRBJ1-6; no definite D call. In germline, CDR1 is MDHEN, CDR2 SYDVKM. Trimming removed 6 bases from V and 14 bases from J, with 14 bases in between. The CDR3 sequence is 12 residues long. The CDR3, as DNA: TGTGCCAGCAGAGACCGGTTTTTGGCCCTCCACTTT. This sequence encodes CASRDRFLALHF.

This rearrangement joins TRBV5-6 to TRBJ2-3; TRBD1 might be the D (5 bases). Trimming cost V 1 base and J 2 bases, with 14 bases left between them. CDR1 is SGHDT, CDR2 YYEEEE, per germline. The CDR3 length is 16 residues. The DNA of the CDR3 is TGTGCCAGCAGCTTGAGAGCAGGGTCGTACACAGATACGCAGTATTTT. As protein: CASSLRAGSYTDTQYF. The full variable domain, completed using reference TRBV5-6 and TRBJ2-3, is DAGVTQSPTHLIKTRGQQVTLRCSPKSGHDTVSWYQQALGQGPQFIFQYYEEEERQRGNFPDRFSGHQFPNYSSELNVNALLLGDSALYLCASSLRAGSYTDTQYFGPGTRLTVL.

This chain links TRBV5-6 with TRBJ2-5; maybe TRBD1 (7 bases). V lost 1 base and J 5 bases, leaving 15 bases between the germline ends. CDR1 and CDR2 from the germline V gene are SGHDT and YYEEEE. The CDR3 runs 15 residues. CDR3: CASSLRGGGTETQYF. CDR3 coding DNA: TGTGCCAGCAGCTTGCGTGGAGGGGGCACGGAGACCCAGTACTTC.

There are a few counts of this clonotype. V and J are TRBV6-2 or TRBV6-3 and TRBJ2-3, with TRBD2 identical over 7 bases. Trimming took 3 bases from V and 6 from J; bases not matched to a gene: 9. Germline loops: CDR1 MNHEY, CDR2 SVGEGT. This CDR3 region has 15 residues. This CDR3 reads CASSYPRGESDTQYF. CDR3 nucleotide sequence: TGTGCCAGCAGTTATCCTCGGGGGGAGTCCGATACGCAGTATTTT.

The CDR3 region is CASSYGGVGELFF. CDR3 coding DNA: TGTGCCAGCAGTTATGGGGGTGTCGGGGAGCTGTTTTTT. The chain couples TRBV6-2 or TRBV6-3 to TRBJ2-2; the D gene could be TRBD1 or TRBD2 (5 bases each). Trimming took off 3 bases at V and 7 bases at J, with 9 bases between the two ends. The CDR3 spans 13 residues. Per germline, CDR1 MNHEY and CDR2 SVGEGT.

Written as DNA, the CDR3 is TGTGCCAGCAGCTTAACTCCGGGGCCTCCTTACGAGCAGTACTTC. Protein: CASSLTPGPPYEQYF. V is TRBV7-3 and J is TRBJ2-7; D tentatively fits TRBD1 or TRBD2 (5 bases each). This CDR3 spans 15 amino acids. Germline V gene sequence: CDR1 SGHTA, CDR2 FQGTGA. Between the trimmed V and J ends, which lost 0 bases and 4 bases, there was a span of 13 bases.

The V gene is TRBV12-3 or TRBV12-4, the J gene TRBJ2-2; D possibly corresponds to TRBD2 (6 bases). The CDR3 has 15 residues. V lost 2 bases and J lost 1, with 8 bases in between. This chain's CDR3 is CASSLFGGNTGELFF. CDR3 nucleotides: TGTGCCAGCAGTTTATTCGGGGGGAACACCGGGGAGCTGTTTTTT.

This clonotype has only a few counts. The chain couples TRBV7-3 to TRBJ2-3; D remains unclear. V gave up 1 base and J gave up 6 bases, with 14 bases separating them. The CDR3 consists of 15 residues. The germline gives CDR1 SGHTA, CDR2 FQGTGA. CDR3 sequence: CASSLMATRVDTQYF. CDR3 nucleotide sequence: TGTGCCAGCAGCTTAATGGCTACCCGGGTGGATACGCAGTATTTT.

The chain links TRBV10-3 to TRBJ2-5; tentatively, D is TRBD1 (6 bases). This CDR3 is built from 14 residues. Germline assignment: CDR1 ENHRY and CDR2 SYGVKD. With 4 bases removed from V and 1 base from J, the gap between germline ends came to 10 bases. This CDR3 reads CAISAQGGQETQYF. CDR3 coding DNA: TGTGCCATCAGTGCCCAAGGGGGCCAAGAGACCCAGTACTTC.

The V call is TRBV7-2, the J call TRBJ1-2; 10 positions match TRBD1. The CDR3 loop spans 15 amino acids. With V trimmed by 5 bases and J by 1 base, 4 bases remained unmatched. CDR1 is SGHTA and CDR2 is FQGNSA in the germline V gene. In DNA form, the CDR3 reads TGTGCCAGCAGCACGACAGGGGGCAATAACTATGGCTACACCTTC. This gives the protein CASSTTGGNNYGYTF.

This sequence joins TRBV5-1 and TRBJ2-7, with D possibly being TRBD1 or TRBD2 (5 bases each). Germline V gene lookup returns CDR1 SGHRS and CDR2 YFSETQ. CDR3 length: 14 residues. With 4 bases removed from V and 2 bases from J, the gap between germline ends came to 13 bases. In nucleotides, the CDR3 is TGCGCCAGCAGCCCCAGGGACGATGCCTACGAGCAGTACGTC. Its translation: CASSPRDDAYEQYV.

As for this clonotype: This sequence may be a read error, since a much larger clone differs from it by one base. This rearrangement joins TRBV4-1 to TRBJ2-3; D is perhaps TRBD2 (5 bases). Per germline, CDR1 MGHRA and CDR2 YSYEKL. The CDR3 contains 14 residues. The V and J ends lost 3 bases and 2 bases respectively, with 9 bases between them. The CDR3 spells CASSHSGLTDTQYF. For the CDR3, the DNA is TGCGCCAGCAGCCACTCTGGACTCACAGATACGCAGTATTTT.

The rearrangement joins TRBV7-9 to TRBJ2-1; TRBD2 might be the D (6 bases). V was cut by 4 bases and J by 8 bases, with 6 bases left in between. Per germline, CDR1 SEHNR and CDR2 FQNEAQ (reference sequence). This CDR3 is 11 amino acids long. CDR3 in amino acids: CASSWGDEQFF. The CDR3 DNA is TGTGCCAGCAGCTGGGGGGATGAGCAGTTCTTC.

V usage is TRBV7-9 and J usage is TRBJ2-1; D gene ambiguous. The CDR3 contains 12 residues. CDR1 is SEHNR, CDR2 FQNEAQ, per germline (reference sequence). Trimming removed 5 bases from V and 7 bases from J, with 9 bases in between. The CDR3: CASSRTINEQFF. The CDR3 nucleotides read TGTGCCAGCAGCCGGACGATTAATGAGCAGTTCTTC.

A few counts support this clonotype. V is TRBV21-1 and J is TRBJ1-3. TRBV21-1 is shown as a pseudogene. The CDR3 is 18 amino acids. CDR3: CARSTAGWGGTSGNTIYF. The CDR3 bases are TGTGCCCGCTCCACCGCCGGGTGGGGGGGGACCTCTGGAAACACCATATATTTT.

The rearrangement uses TRBV4-2 and TRBJ2-2; 9 nucleotides agree with TRBD2. From germline, CDR1 is LGHNA and CDR2 YNFKEQ. The CDR3 spans 17 residues. V gave up 0 bases and J gave up 1 base; unmatched junction bases: 3. CDR3 residues: CASSQEEAGGNTGELFF. CDR3 nucleotides: TGTGCCAGCAGCCAAGAAGAAGCGGGGGGGAACACCGGGGAGCTGTTTTTT.

This clonotype was detected a few times. The CDR3 sequence is CASSEVRGGQAGELFF. CDR3 nucleotides: TGTGCCAGCAGTGAAGTGCGGGGGGGCCAAGCCGGGGAGCTGTTTTTT. The chain couples TRBV6-4 to TRBJ2-2, with TRBD2 matching over 9 bases. The CDR3 runs to 16 residues. CDR1 and CDR2 from the germline V gene are MRHNA and SNTAGT. The trim removed 3 bases at V and 6 bases at J, leaving 8 bases unmatched.

V is TRBV10-3 and J is TRBJ2-7, with 8 bases matching TRBD2. The CDR3 has 13 amino acids. Germline CDR1 ENHRY, CDR2 SYGVKD. V gave up 6 bases and J gave up 4 bases; unmatched junction bases: 5. CDR3 loop: CAIRRAGGYEQYF. As DNA, the CDR3 is TGTGCCATCAGGCGGGCGGGAGGTTACGAGCAGTACTTC.

This clonotype has just a few counts. V usage is TRBV10-2 and J usage is TRBJ2-6; D possibly matches TRBD1 or TRBD2 (5 bases each). This CDR3 spans 13 amino acids. The V gene lost 9 bases and the J gene lost 4 bases, with 10 bases spanning the gap. Germline V gene lookup returns CDR1 WSHSY and CDR2 SAAADI. CDR3 sequence (DNA): TGCGCCAGTGAGGGGACCGGGGCCAACGTCCTGACTTTC. Its protein is CASEGTGANVLTF.

The genes are TRBV3-1 and TRBJ1-1, with 9 bases that match TRBD1. This CDR3 region has 15 residues. The V gene end was trimmed by 3 bases and the J gene end by 1 base; junction bases not matched to a gene: 3. Per germline, CDR1 LGHDT and CDR2 YNNKEL (reference sequence). CDR3 residues: CASSHPGQGNTEAFF. CDR3 DNA: TGTGCCAGCAGCCATCCGGGACAGGGGAACACTGAAGCTTTCTTT.

The J gene is TRBJ2-7, the V gene TRBV28; 9 bases are a match to TRBD2. Germline assignment: CDR1 MDHEN and CDR2 SYDVKM. Trimming cost V 8 bases and J 4 bases; bases outside gene matches: 9. There are 14 residues in the CDR3. The CDR3 DNA is TGTGCCAGCGTACAGGGGACTAGCCCGTACGAGCAGTACGTC. Amino acid sequence: CASVQGTSPYEQYV.

V and J are TRBV7-2 and TRBJ2-2, with D possibly TRBD1 on 6 matching bases. This CDR3 comprises 17 residues. Per germline, CDR1 SGHTA and CDR2 FQGNSA. Trimming cost V 1 base and J 6 bases, with 18 bases left between them. The CDR3 reads CASSLVVQGHGSGELFF. The CDR3 nucleotides are TGTGCCAGCAGCTTAGTAGTTCAGGGACATGGTTCCGGGGAGCTGTTTTTT.

This clonotype was picked up a small number of times. The chain's CDR3 is CASSLITDTQYF. The CDR3 nucleotides read TGTGCCAGCAGCCTCATCACAGATACGCAGTATTTT. J is TRBJ2-3 and V is TRBV2; D is ambiguous. The germline V and J ends were trimmed by 6 bases and 2 bases, with 6 bases remaining between them. CDR3 length: 12 residues. Per germline, CDR1 SNHLY and CDR2 FYNNEI. The variable domain in full, completed from reference TRBV2 and TRBJ2-3, reads EPEVTQTPSHQVTQMGQEVILRCVPISNHLYFYWYRQILGQKVEFLVSFYNNEISEKSEIFDDQFSVERPDGSNFTLKIRSTKLEDSAMYFCASSLITDTQYFGPGTRLTVL.

The rearrangement uses TRBV6-6 and TRBJ2-7; the D is unclear. CDR3 length equals 13 residues. Germline values: CDR1 MNHNY, CDR2 SVGAGI (reference sequence). Trimming took off 0 bases at V and 3 bases at J, with 6 bases between the two ends. For the CDR3, the DNA is TGTGCCAGCAGTTACTCCGGCCTCTACGAGCAGTACGTC. Translation: CASSYSGLYEQYV.

This clonotype was counted between two and nine times. The CDR3 coding sequence is TGTGCCAGCAATCCGGGGGGCTGGACTGAAGCTTTCTTT. Translating it yields CASNPGGWTEAFF. V is TRBV12-3 or TRBV12-4 and J is TRBJ1-1, with a possible D match to TRBD1 (6 bases). The V and J ends lost 7 bases and 5 bases respectively, with 14 bases between them. This CDR3 spans 13 amino acids.

This rearrangement joins TRBV11-2 to TRBJ2-2; 10 nucleotides agree with TRBD2. The V gene end was trimmed by 5 bases and the J gene end by 3 bases; junction bases not matched to a gene: 18. The CDR3 loop spans 20 amino acids. Germline CDR1 reads SGHAT; CDR2 reads FQNNGV. The CDR3 DNA sequence: TGTGCCAGCAGCCGGGGGGTCCCTAGCGGGGGCGCCAGGTACACCGGGGAGCTGTTTTTT. This codes for CASSRGVPSGGARYTGELFF.

In its sample, this clonotype was seen many times. The chain uses TRBV7-9 and TRBJ2-3; D is unclear. This CDR3 has 14 residues. Germline CDR1 and CDR2: SEHNR and FQNEAQ (reference sequence). V was cut by 5 bases and J by 2 bases, with 11 bases left in between. CDR3 loop: CASSPGGPTDTQYF. CDR3 nucleotide sequence: TGTGCCAGCAGCCCGGGTGGGCCCACAGATACGCAGTATTTT.

V usage is TRBV11-1 and J usage is TRBJ2-1; 8 bases are shared with TRBD1. Germline CDR1 reads SGHAT; CDR2 reads FQDESV (reference sequence). CDR3 length equals 15 residues. The trim removed 2 bases at V and 4 bases at J, leaving 4 bases unmatched. The DNA of the CDR3 is TGTGCCAGCAGCTTACAGGGGGCCGGGTACAATGAGCAGTTCTTC. Translation gives CASSLQGAGYNEQFF.